The 22 T cell receptor beta chains presented below share a single source sample, sequenced in a study of blood T cell repertoires in COVID-19. TCRdb's table, derived via immunoSEQ multiplex PCR, lists solely in-frame clones and lacks some. The sample has 200,000 to 250,000 clones, roughly nine tenths seen once. The sequenced sample was PBMCs or T cells enriched from blood (not recorded which). Source of these receptors: a woman aged 45 to 65 in a cohort exposed to, infected with or recovered from COVID-19 (not recorded which).

V gene TRBV5-8 combines with J gene TRBJ2-1; 9 bases match TRBD2. V shed 3 bases and J 1 base; nucleotides not matched to a gene: 8. Germline loops: CDR1 SGHTS, CDR2 YDEGEE. CDR3 length: 17 amino acids. Here the CDR3 DNA reads TGTGCCAGCAGCTCGGGGGTAGCGGGGGTTTCCTACAATGAGCAGTTCTTC. It encodes CASSSGVAGVSYNEQFF.

The CDR3 reads CASSLASTDTQYF. The CDR3 DNA follows: TGTGCCAGCAGCTTAGCTTCAACAGATACGCAGTATTTT. V and J are TRBV7-2 and TRBJ2-3; D not certain. Germline lookup yields CDR1 SGHTA and CDR2 FQGNSA. Trimming cost V 0 bases and J 3 bases, with 4 bases left between them. The CDR3 runs 13 residues.

The chain couples TRBV3-1 (or the pseudogene TRBV3-2) to TRBJ2-3, with unresolved D. In germline, CDR1 is LGHDT, CDR2 YNNKEL (reference sequence). This CDR3 has 13 amino acids. V was trimmed by 4 bases and J by 5 bases, leaving 10 bases between them. The CDR3 DNA follows: TGTGCCAGCAGCCTCGTCGGCGGAGATACGCAGTATTTT. As protein: CASSLVGGDTQYF.

The chain links TRBV6-5 to TRBJ1-4, with a weak D call TRBD1 (6 bases). The CDR3 loop spans 14 amino acids. Trimming took off 6 bases at V and 7 bases at J, with 15 bases between the two ends. Germline loops: CDR1 MNHEY, CDR2 SVGAGI. The CDR3: CASRGHSRGEKLFF. As DNA, the CDR3 is TGTGCCAGCAGGGGACATTCGAGGGGTGAAAAACTGTTTTTT.

The chain is built from TRBV7-9 and TRBJ1-2; the match to TRBD1 covers 9 bases. The CDR3 is 15 residues long. Germline V gene lookup returns CDR1 SEHNR and CDR2 FQNEAQ (reference sequence). V shed 3 bases, J shed 2 bases, and the junction held 4 bases outside the gene matches. The CDR3 region has the DNA TGTGCCAGCAGCTTTCCCGGGACAGGGAACTATGGCTACACCTTC. Residues: CASSFPGTGNYGYTF.

V usage is TRBV12-5 and J usage is TRBJ1-2; weak D call: TRBD1 (6 bases). This CDR3 has 13 residues. Germline CDR1 LGHNT, CDR2 FRNRAP. V lost 1 base and J 5 bases, leaving 8 bases between the germline ends. The CDR3 protein is CASGLAQGYGYTF. In nucleotides, the CDR3 is TGTGCTAGTGGTTTGGCCCAGGGGTATGGCTACACCTTC.

The V and J genes are TRBV4-3 and TRBJ1-6; 7 nucleotides align to TRBD1. CDR1 is LGHNA, CDR2 YSLEER, per germline. The J segment lost 6 bases and the V segment lost 8 bases, leaving 13 bases of the junction unmatched. The CDR3 contains 16 residues. The CDR3 reads CASSPHRGSLNSPLHF. CDR3 in DNA: TGCGCCAGCTCCCCCCACAGGGGATCCCTTAATTCACCCCTCCACTTT.

This chain links TRBV27 with TRBJ1-5, with 8 bases matching TRBD1. The germline V gene has CDR1 MNHEY and CDR2 SMNVEV (reference sequence). The CDR3 runs to 13 residues. Losses at the gene ends were 6 bases for V and 7 bases for J; bases not matched to a gene: 5. CDR3 amino acids: CASRTGVGQPQHF. DNA for the CDR3: TGTGCCAGCAGGACAGGGGTGGGCCAGCCCCAGCATTTT.

V gene TRBV30 combines with J gene TRBJ1-6; D might be TRBD1 (5 bases). CDR1 GTSNPN and CDR2 SVGIG come from the germline V gene (reference sequence). This CDR3 comprises 14 residues. Deletions cut 0 bases from V and 6 bases from J, with 9 bases between. CDR3 coding DNA: TGTGCCTGGAGTGTAGACAGTCTTAATTCACCCCTCCACTTT. It yields the protein CAWSVDSLNSPLHF.

This chain joins TRBV9 and TRBJ2-5; 7 positions agree with TRBD2. This CDR3 is built from 17 residues. The junction had 11 bases not matched to a gene; V was cut back by 2 bases and J by 1 base. Germline CDR1 is SGDLS and CDR2 is YYNGEE. CDR3 sequence reads: CASSVGGGYRSQETQYF. In DNA, the CDR3 is TGTGCCAGCAGCGTGGGGGGAGGGTACAGATCCCAAGAGACCCAGTACTTC. Full variable domain (missing parts from reference TRBV9 and TRBJ2-5): DSGVTQTPKHLITATGQRVTLRCSPRSGDLSVYWYQQSLDQGLQFLIQYYNGEERAKGNILERFSAQQFPDLHSELNLSSLELGDSALYFCASSVGGGYRSQETQYFGPGTRLLVL.

As to this clone: One end of the junction varies from germline; a read error may be responsible. Within the sample, other DNA sequences also encode this same CDR3. This chain connects TRBV19 to TRBJ2-2, with 8 bases identical to TRBD1. This CDR3 is built from 17 residues. Looked up from germline, CDR1 is LNHDA and CDR2 is SQIVND (reference sequence). CDR3 sequence: CASSYVARGLTTGELFF. The DNA for the CDR3 is TGTGCCAGTAGTTATGTCGCCAGGGGGCTAACCACCGGGGAGCTATTTTTT.

J is TRBJ2-2 and V is TRBV24-1, with TRBD1 matching 8 bases. After removal of 2 bases from V and 6 bases from J, the junction contained 4 bases not matched to a gene. The V gene's germline CDR1 is KGHDR and CDR2 SFDVKD. CDR3 length: 15 residues. The CDR3 region is CATSDYAGGSGELFF. CDR3 DNA sequence: TGTGCCACCAGTGATTACGCAGGGGGCTCCGGGGAGCTGTTTTTT.

This clone has at least ten counts. The chain couples TRBV2 to TRBJ2-2; 11 bases line up with TRBD2. The germline CDR1 and CDR2 sequences are SNHLY and FYNNEI. Unmatched junction bases numbered 7, after V lost 6 bases and J lost 4 bases. This CDR3 is 16 amino acids long. CDR3 loop: CASRGMLAGGTGELFF. CDR3 bases: TGTGCCAGCAGGGGAATGCTAGCGGGGGGCACCGGGGAGCTGTTTTTT.

The chain couples TRBV2 to TRBJ2-3; perhaps TRBD1 as D (5 bases). The V and J ends lost 10 bases and 3 bases respectively, with 17 bases between them. The CDR3 sequence is 14 residues long. Germline lookup yields CDR1 SNHLY and CDR2 FYNNEI. The CDR3 nucleotides read TGTGCCACAAGGGCAGGGATCGTGACAGATACGCAGTATTTT. Its protein product is CATRAGIVTDTQYF.

The chain carries TRBV4-1 and TRBJ2-7; 8 bases fit TRBD2. CDR1 is MGHRA and CDR2 is YSYEKL in the germline V gene. With 0 bases clipped from V and 3 bases from J, the junction kept 10 bases outside the gene matches. The CDR3 has 17 amino acids. The CDR3 nucleotides read TGCGCCAGCAGCCAAGAGAGTGGGCTAGCGGGTAACTACGAGCAGTACTTC. It yields the protein CASSQESGLAGNYEQYF.

The V call is TRBV4-2, the J call TRBJ2-5; possible D gene TRBD2, 5 bases. The germline gives CDR1 LGHNA, CDR2 YNFKEQ. The germline V and J ends were trimmed by 0 bases and 4 bases, with 12 bases remaining between them. The CDR3 spans 15 residues. CDR3 protein: CASSQDGDAGETQYF. The CDR3 DNA reads as TGTGCCAGCAGCCAAGATGGTGATGCGGGAGAGACCCAGTACTTC.

This clone was counted only a few times. The rearrangement links TRBV3-1 (or the pseudogene TRBV3-2) to TRBJ1-3, with D unclear. This CDR3 has 14 amino acids. V shed 1 base and J shed 8 bases, with 12 bases lying between them. Germline CDR1 is LGHDT and CDR2 is YNNKEL (reference sequence). Written as DNA, the CDR3 is TGTGCCAGCAGCCAAGGTGGTCGGCGGGACACCATATATTTT. Translated, it gives CASSQGGRRDTIYF.

There are a few counts of this clone. This rearrangement joins TRBV5-4 to TRBJ2-3; D gene unclear. This CDR3 comprises 13 residues. CDR1 SGHNT and CDR2 YYREEE come from the germline V gene (reference sequence). V lost 1 base to trimming and J lost 1 base, with 4 bases between them. The chain's CDR3 is CASSLSGTDTQYF. The CDR3, as DNA: TGTGCCAGCAGCTTGTCCGGCACAGATACGCAGTATTTT.

The chain joins TRBV5-1 to TRBJ1-1, with TRBD1 as a possible D gene (5 bases). The CDR3 runs 15 residues. CDR1 and CDR2 from the germline V gene are SGHRS and YFSETQ. Deletions cut 0 bases from V and 8 bases from J, with 17 bases between. CDR3 sequence: CASSLVGGLKGEAFF. The DNA for the CDR3 is TGCGCCAGCAGCTTGGTTGGGGGACTAAAGGGCGAAGCTTTCTTT.

The V call is TRBV20-1, the J call TRBJ1-1; no reliable D call. V lost 6 bases and J lost 1, with 6 bases in between. The germline V gene has CDR1 DFQATT and CDR2 SNEGSKA (reference sequence). The length of the CDR3 is 11 residues. The CDR3 nucleotides read TGCAGTGCCCTTAAGAACACTGAAGCTTTCTTT. Translating gives CSALKNTEAFF.

V usage is TRBV5-4 and J usage is TRBJ1-1; maybe TRBD1 (6 bases). Trimming pared 3 bases from V and 4 bases from J, leaving 10 bases between. Germline lookup yields CDR1 SGHNT and CDR2 YYREEE (reference sequence). This CDR3 has 13 residues. CDR3 loop: CASSWAGATEAFF. The CDR3 nucleotides are TGTGCCAGCAGCTGGGCAGGGGCCACTGAAGCTTTCTTT.

J is TRBJ1-5 and V is TRBV4-1, with D possibly matching TRBD1 (5 bases). Between the trimmed V and J ends, which lost 3 bases and 7 bases, there was a span of 10 bases. Germline values: CDR1 MGHRA, CDR2 YSYEKL. The CDR3 has 13 residues. This CDR3 reads CASSHQGGQPQHF. DNA for the CDR3: TGCGCCAGCAGCCACCAGGGAGGCCAGCCCCAGCATTTT.